Following are 10 T cell receptor beta chains from one sample sequenced in a study of shared clonotypes between healthy human individuals (dated by TCRdb to about 2020). The method behind the library was the immunoSEQ multiplex PCR assay. The source is immuneACCESS, and TCRdb retained only in-frame sequences with V and J called. Part of the clones is not carried over; for the studies checked, unresolved V genes explain less than half of this, and the remainder is unexplained. Counted in this sample were about 2 million clones; roughly 94% of them appeared once. Approximately 1% of the sample rests with the top ten. CD8 naive samples were CD45RO-negative cells positively selected for CCR7, giving a CD45RA+CCR7+ population that excluded TemRA cells. Material for sequencing was naive CD8+ T cells sorted from blood. Read against the paper, the sample's cell subset or site label means: CD45RA+CCR7+. The receptors stem from a man between 18 and 29 years old in good health.

This sequence joins TRBV7-3 and TRBJ2-3, with unresolved D. Trimming left V 5 bases short and J 5 bases short, with 8 bases between. This CDR3 contains 12 residues. Germline CDR1 is SGHTA and CDR2 is FQGTGA. CDR3 sequence: CASSRAQDTQYF. The CDR3 DNA reads TGTGCCAGCAGCCGGGCCCAAGATACGCAGTATTTT.

Details on this clone: The same CDR3 can be traced to other DNA sequences in this sample. V gene TRBV28 combines with J gene TRBJ2-7; tentatively, D is TRBD2 (5 bases). The V gene lost 5 bases and the J gene lost 0 bases, with 11 bases spanning the gap. Germline CDR1 reads MDHEN; CDR2 reads SYDVKM. This CDR3 is 14 amino acids long. This CDR3 is CASSDRGSSYEQYF. The DNA for the CDR3 is TGTGCCAGCAGTGATCGGGGTAGCTCCTACGAGCAGTACTTC. Looking up the rest from reference TRBV28 and TRBJ2-7 gives the full variable domain: DVKVTQSSRYLVKRTGEKVFLECVQDMDHENMFWYRQDPGLGLRLIYFSYDVKMKEKGDIPEGYSVSREKKERFSLILESASTNQTSMYLCASSDRGSSYEQYFGPGTRLTVT.

V gene TRBV4-3 combines with J gene TRBJ2-7, with 7 bases fitting TRBD2. The CDR3 is 15 residues long. V shed 1 base, J shed 1 base, and the junction held 4 bases outside the gene matches. Germline lookup yields CDR1 LGHNA and CDR2 YSLEER. The CDR3 nucleotides are TGCGCCAGCAGCCAAGTTAGCGGGTTTTCCTACGAGCAGTACTTC. It translates to CASSQVSGFSYEQYF.

Regarding this clone: The same CDR3 is also encoded by other DNA sequences in this sample. This chain connects TRBV27 to TRBJ2-5; no firm D call. The germline CDR1 and CDR2 sequences are MNHEY and SMNVEV (reference sequence). This CDR3 is 12 amino acids long. The ends were cut back, 1 base at V and 4 bases at J, with 4 bases in the middle. CDR3 amino acids: CASSLLGETQYF. The CDR3 DNA reads as TGTGCCAGCAGTTTATTAGGAGAGACCCAGTACTTC.

This chain connects TRBV11-2 to TRBJ1-4; 7 nucleotides agree with TRBD1. The V gene's germline CDR1 is SGHAT and CDR2 FQNNGV. The V and J ends lost 5 bases and 4 bases, in that order; junction bases with no gene match: 4. The length of the CDR3 is 14 residues. CDR3 nucleotides: TGTGCCAGCAGCCCCGGGACAGTTAATGAAAAACTGTTTTTT. Translating gives CASSPGTVNEKLFF.

This chain joins TRBV29-1 and TRBJ1-5; D not resolved. Germline CDR1 SQVTM, CDR2 ANQGSEA. The CDR3 consists of 14 residues. V was cut by 7 bases and J by 0 bases, with 13 bases left in between. CDR3 sequence: CSAMSTDSNQPQHF. DNA of the CDR3: TGCAGCGCTATGTCGACCGATAGCAATCAGCCCCAGCATTTT.

The chain joins TRBV7-2 to TRBJ1-2; D is unresolved. Germline V CDR1 and CDR2: SGHTA, FQGNSA. V lost 3 bases and J lost 5, with 10 bases in between. This CDR3 is built from 13 residues. CDR3 protein: CASSFGDAYGYTF. Written as DNA, the CDR3 is TGTGCCAGCAGCTTCGGAGATGCGTATGGCTACACCTTC. The entire variable domain, with the rest obtained from reference TRBV7-2 and TRBJ1-2, is as follows: GAGVSQSPSNKVTEKGKDVELRCDPISGHTALYWYRQSLGQGLEFLIYFQGNSAPDKSGLPSDRFSAERTGGSVSTLTIQRTQQEDSAVYLCASSFGDAYGYTFGSGTRLTVV.

The rearrangement links TRBV19 to TRBJ2-1; a weak D match, TRBD2 (5 bases). From germline, CDR1 is LNHDA and CDR2 SQIVND (reference sequence). The CDR3 contains 13 residues. V was cut by 6 bases and J by 5 bases, with 11 bases left in between. The CDR3 nucleotides read TGTGCCAGTAGCGGAGACTACAACAATGAGCAGTTCTTC. It codes for CASSGDYNNEQFF.

The chain carries TRBV6-5 and TRBJ1-1; possible D gene TRBD1, 5 bases. The V and J ends lost 4 bases and 0 bases respectively, with 15 bases between them. Germline V CDR1 and CDR2: MNHEY, SVGAGI. CDR3 length equals 16 residues. In nucleotides, the CDR3 is TGTGCCAGCAGTTGGGGGGTGGAAGACATGAACACTGAAGCTTTCTTT. Amino acids: CASSWGVEDMNTEAFF.

The chain has TRBV25-1 and TRBJ1-5; D possibly corresponds to TRBD1 (5 bases). Germline CDR1 is MGHDK and CDR2 is SYGVNS. This CDR3 is built from 16 residues. V was clipped by 8 bases and J by 3 bases, with 20 bases between them. The DNA for the CDR3 is TGTGCCAGCCCTTCGGGGCCCTGCAGGGACAATCAGCCCCAGCATTTT. It is translated as CASPSGPCRDNQPQHF. Complete variable domain (other parts from reference TRBV25-1 and TRBJ1-5): EADIYQTPRYLVIGTGKKITLECSQTMGHDKMYWYQQDPGMELHLIHYSYGVNSTEKGDLSSESTVSRIRTEHFPLTLESARPSHTSQYLCASPSGPCRDNQPQHFGDGTRLSIL.